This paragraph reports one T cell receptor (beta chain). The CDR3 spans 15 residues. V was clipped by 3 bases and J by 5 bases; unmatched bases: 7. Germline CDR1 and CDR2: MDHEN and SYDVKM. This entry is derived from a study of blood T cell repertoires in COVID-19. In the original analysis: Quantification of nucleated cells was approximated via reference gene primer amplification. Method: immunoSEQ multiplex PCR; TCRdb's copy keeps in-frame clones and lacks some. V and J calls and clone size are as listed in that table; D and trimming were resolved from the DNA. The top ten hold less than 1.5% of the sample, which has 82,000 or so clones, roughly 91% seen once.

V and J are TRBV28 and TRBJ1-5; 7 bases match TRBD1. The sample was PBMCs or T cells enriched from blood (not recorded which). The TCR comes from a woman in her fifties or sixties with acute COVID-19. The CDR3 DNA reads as TGTGCCAGCAGTTTCGTAGACAGGGCGGATCAGCCCCAGCATTTT. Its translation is CASSFVDRADQPQHF. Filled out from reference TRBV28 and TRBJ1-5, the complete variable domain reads DVKVTQSSRYLVKRTGEKVFLECVQDMDHENMFWYRQDPGLGLRLIYFSYDVKMKEKGDIPEGYSVSREKKERFSLILESASTNQTSMYLCASSFVDRADQPQHFGDGTRLSIL.